The source of this T cell receptor (beta chain) is a study of memory CD4+ T cells and cytomegalovirus serostatus. Findings of the study overall: The CMV-associated TCR signature appears largely within the CD4+ memory repertoire.

In the original workflow: Out-of-frame sequences were removed, leaving roughly 2.1 million distinct TCRbeta sequences. The protocol was immunoSEQ multiplex PCR, while the TCRdb copy is restricted to in-frame clones and leaves out a portion. From that table come the V and J calls and clone size; the DNA was used to work out D and trimming. The sample has tens of thousands of clones; over 65% are singletons. The sort gate was single viable CD3+CD4+CD8-CD45RO+ cells for memory CD4+ T cells. Positive selection with CD4 microbeads enriched total CD4+ T cells. The CDR3 sequence is 14 residues long. Trimming cost V 3 bases and J 2 bases, with 8 bases left between them. The germline V gene has CDR1 SNHLY and CDR2 FYNNEI. There are a few counts of this clone. Its antigen is undetermined.

Sequences were obtained from memory CD4+ T cells from blood. The receptor was derived from an adult in good health and CMV-seropositive. The chain is built from TRBV2 and TRBJ1-5; no reliable D call. The CDR3 DNA is TGTGCCAGCAGTGAGCGGGGAGGCAATCAGCCCCAGCATTTT. Translation: CASSERGGNQPQHF.